This is a list of T cell receptor beta chains from one sample in a study of blood T cells in healthy people across ages. Each CDR3 protein is one row after TCRdb ran MiXCR on the 5' RACE reads. This sample carries hundreds of thousands of distinct CDR3 sequences, roughly 21% of them seen once, and the ten largest clones take roughly 3.7%. The sequencing sample was made of blood. These receptors were collected from a man aged 65 to 79 in good health. Each CDR3 is given with its conserved first and last residue. A D gene is named only where the DNA matches it firmly. Expanded clones are given a class, and other clones once, few, many or no size at all.

>TRBJ2-7|.|few|TRBV27
TGTACCAGCAGTTTATCGTTGGCAGGACAATCGAAGTACTTC
CTSSLSLAGQSKYF
>TRBJ1-3|.|.|TRBV7-2
TGTGCCAGCACCAACCTGGGGTCTGGAAACACCATATATTTT
CASTNLGSGNTIYF
>TRBJ2-1|TRBD2|.|TRBV20-1
TGCAGTGCTTCGGGACTAGCGGTCCATGAGCAGTTCTTC
CSASGLAVHEQFF
>TRBJ1-6|TRBD1|few|TRBV11-1
TGTGCCAGCAGCCCCAGGACAGGGATATCACCCCTCCACTTT
CASSPRTGISPLHF
>TRBJ2-5|.|.|TRBV5-6
TGTGCCAGCAGCCGTACGGAGTTGGTGGAAGAGACCCAGTACTTC
CASSRTELVEETQYF
>TRBJ2-1|.|few|TRBV5-1
TGCGCCAGCAGCTTGGAGCCAGTGGGAGGATACAATGAGCAGTTCTTC
CASSLEPVGGYNEQFF
>TRBJ1-2|.|.|TRBV24-1
TGTGCCACCAGTGAACAGGGTAACTATGGCTACACCTTC
CATSEQGNYGYTF
>TRBJ1-3|TRBD1|few|TRBV24-1
TGTGCCACCAGTGATGGGACAGACCCTGGAAACACCATATATTTT
CATSDGTDPGNTIYF
>TRBJ1-5|.|many|TRBV12-3/TRBV12-4
TGTGCCAGCAGTTTGGGCTACCCAGGGAGCAATCAGCCCCAGCATTTT
CASSLGYPGSNQPQHF
>TRBJ2-3|.|.|TRBV19
TGTGCCAGTAGTATAGAAGCTAGCCTCACAGATACGCAGTATTTT
CASSIEASLTDTQYF
>TRBJ2-7|TRBD1|.|TRBV5-1
TGCGCCAGTAGCTTGGGACAGCCGGTCTCCTACGAGCAGTACTTC
CASSLGQPVSYEQYF
>TRBJ2-1|.|few|TRBV20-1
TGCAGTGCTAGCAGCGGAACCTACAATGAGCAGTTCTTC
CSASSGTYNEQFF
>TRBJ2-4|TRBD2|few|TRBV5-8
TGTGCCAGCAGCTTACGACTAGCCAGAGGTAACATTCAGTACTTC
CASSLRLARGNIQYF
>TRBJ2-3|TRBD2|few|TRBV10-2
TGCGCCAGCAGTGAGTCGCCCTCGACTAGCAGGATGCAGTATTTT
CASSESPSTSRMQYF
>TRBJ2-5|TRBD2|.|TRBV4-1
TGCGCCAGCAGCCAAACTGGACTAGCGGTCCGAGAGACCCAGTACTTC
CASSQTGLAVRETQYF
>TRBJ2-1|TRBD2|few|TRBV29-1
TGCAGCGCCCAAAGGGAGGGTCGGGAGCAGTTCTTC
CSAQREGREQFF
>TRBJ2-1|TRBD2|many|TRBV20-1
TGCAGTGCTAGAGCCGGACTAGCGGGGTACAATGAGCAGTTCTTC
CSARAGLAGYNEQFF
>TRBJ2-7|.|many|TRBV5-6
TGTGCCAGCAGCCTGGCCGGGATCTTTTACGAGCAGTACTTC
CASSLAGIFYEQYF
>TRBJ1-4|.|.|TRBV7-9
TGTGCCAGCAGCACGGACTTAGGAGAAAAACTGTTTTTT
CASSTDLGEKLFF
>TRBJ2-1|TRBD2|.|TRBV4-3
TGCGCCAGCAGCCCAGCGACTAGCGGGAGTCGGGGTAGCTCCTACAATGAGCAGTTCTTC
CASSPATSGSRGSSYNEQFF
>TRBJ1-4|.|.|TRBV28
TGTGCCAGCAGCTCCCCAATAGGCCATAGGTCAGGGGAAGGAAATGAAAAACTGTTTTTT
CASSSPIGHRSGEGNEKLFF
>TRBJ2-7|TRBD2|.|TRBV7-2
TGTGCCAGCAGCTTTGGGGGACTAGCGGGAAGAGAGCAGTACTTC
CASSFGGLAGREQYF
>TRBJ2-7|TRBD2|.|TRBV7-9
TGTGCCAGCAGCTTAGTCATAGCGCGGGAGTTCGACGAGCAGTACTTC
CASSLVIAREFDEQYF
>TRBJ2-1|.|.|TRBV5-6
TGTGCCAGCAGCTCGTCCGGGGCAAACAGTGAGCAGTTCTTC
CASSSSGANSEQFF
>TRBJ1-4|.|.|TRBV5-1
TGCGCCAGCAGCGGAGGGACACTGGCTAATGAAAAACTGTTTTTT
CASSGGTLANEKLFF
>TRBJ1-1|.|.|TRBV20-1
TGCAGTGCTAGAGGAGGTCCAGGGACGAAGACTGAAGCTTTCTTT
CSARGGPGTKTEAFF
>TRBJ2-7|TRBD1|.|TRBV20-1
TGCAGTGCTAGAGATGTAACAGGGGCGGTCTACGAGCAGTACTTC
CSARDVTGAVYEQYF
>TRBJ2-1|TRBD2|.|TRBV7-2
TGTGCCAGCAGCTTAAGCGGGAGTGGCCTTTACAATGAGCAGTTCTTC
CASSLSGSGLYNEQFF
>TRBJ2-7|TRBD1|many|TRBV24-1
TGTGCCACCAGTGATACACCGGGACAGGGTACCTCCTACGAGCAGTACTTC
CATSDTPGQGTSYEQYF
>TRBJ2-1|TRBD2|.|TRBV2
TGTGCCGGCAGGGCCCCAGCGGGAGAGGGACACAATGAGCAGTTCTTC
CAGRAPAGEGHNEQFF
>TRBJ2-7|.|.|TRBV20-1
TGCAGTGCTAGAGGATCGGTCCCCCCCTACGAGCAGTACTTC
CSARGSVPPYEQYF
>TRBJ1-2|.|.|TRBV25-1
TGTGCCAGCAGTGAACGGGGCGGAGCGGCAGGTGGCTACACCTTC
CASSERGGAAGGYTF
>TRBJ2-5|.|many|TRBV7-9
TGTGCCAGCAGCCTGGACGAGGAGACCCAGTACTTC
CASSLDEETQYF
>TRBJ2-2|.|.|TRBV10-3
TGTGCCATCCGGTGGGGGGAGACCGGGGAGCTGTTTTTT
CAIRWGETGELFF
>TRBJ2-7|.|few|TRBV18
TGTGCCAGCTACGCGACCCCAAGCTCCTACGAGCAGTACTTC
CASYATPSSYEQYF
>TRBJ1-1|TRBD1|.|TRBV20-1
TGCAGTGCCCCGTACGGGGTAGGACAGGGGGCCGAAGCTTTCTTT
CSAPYGVGQGAEAFF
>TRBJ2-1|.|few|TRBV29-1
TGCAGCGCCGAAACCGCAGGCGCCGGCTCCAATGAGCAGTTCTTC
CSAETAGAGSNEQFF
>TRBJ2-7|TRBD1|few|TRBV20-1
TGCAGTGCTGTCCCCGGGACAGGATCCTACGAGCAGTACTTC
CSAVPGTGSYEQYF
>TRBJ2-1|.|.|TRBV20-1
TGCAGTGCTGGAGGCTCCGTGAGGAATGAGCAGTTCTTC
CSAGGSVRNEQFF
>TRBJ2-1|.|many|TRBV2
TGTGCCAGCAGGGACCGGGCGGGTGATGAGCAGTTCTTC
CASRDRAGDEQFF
>TRBJ2-3|.|few|TRBV18
TGTGCCAGCTCACTACAGACGGGGCAAGGGACAGATACGCAGTATTTT
CASSLQTGQGTDTQYF
>TRBJ2-1|TRBD1|many|TRBV29-1
TGCAGCGGACAGGGGGCATCCAATGAGCAGTTCTTC
CSGQGASNEQFF
>TRBJ2-2|TRBD2|.|TRBV7-3
TGTGCCAGCAGCCTATCCCCAGGGGGTTACCTACTAGCGGGAGACACCGGGGAGCTGTTTTTT
CASSLSPGGYLLAGDTGELFF
>TRBJ2-7|TRBD1|few|TRBV20-1
TGCAGTGCTAGATTATGGGGACAGAGCTCCTACGAGCAGTACTTC
CSARLWGQSSYEQYF
>TRBJ1-3|TRBD1|.|TRBV5-1
TGCGCCAGCAGCTTGGTACAGGGGGCTGGAAGCACCATATATTTT
CASSLVQGAGSTIYF
>TRBJ2-1|TRBD2|few|TRBV7-9
TGTGCCAGCAGCTTAATACCGGCGGGAGCGGCCTACAATGAGCAGTTCTTC
CASSLIPAGAAYNEQFF
>TRBJ1-2|.|.|TRBV6-6
TGTGCCAGCAGTTGGCCGCTCGGGACTAACTATGGCTACACCTTC
CASSWPLGTNYGYTF
>TRBJ2-1|TRBD2|many|TRBV3-1
TGTGCCAGCAGCCTCCCCCGCGCGGGAGGGCCAAATGAGCAGTTCTTC
CASSLPRAGGPNEQFF
>TRBJ1-1|TRBD1|few|TRBV6-5
TGTGCCAGCAGTTCCCTGGGGGACAGGGGGCGCATAGGAGACACTGAAGCTTTCTTT
CASSSLGDRGRIGDTEAFF
>TRBJ2-7|.|few|TRBV18
TGTGCCAGCTCACCACAGGGGCACTCCTACGAGCAGTACTTC
CASSPQGHSYEQYF
>TRBJ2-1|.|few|TRBV12-3/TRBV12-4
TGTGCCAGCAGCCACCTAGCGCTTGCCTACAATGAGCAGTTCTTC
CASSHLALAYNEQFF
>TRBJ2-7|.|few|TRBV5-1
TGCGCCAGCAGCTTGGCCTTGGACACCACCTACGAGCAGTACTTC
CASSLALDTTYEQYF
>TRBJ1-2|.|few|TRBV3-1
TGTGCCAGCAGCCAAGGGGAGGCCTATGGCTACACCTTC
CASSQGEAYGYTF
>TRBJ2-1|.|many|TRBV27
TGTGCCAGCGGTATCTTGGGGTTGGATGAGCAGTTCTTC
CASGILGLDEQFF
>TRBJ1-1|.|few|TRBV20-1
TGCAGCCCCTCCGACGGTTACACTGAAGCTTTCTTT
CSPSDGYTEAFF